This T cell receptor (beta chain) was observed in a study of T cells in localized non-small cell lung cancer. The study's findings and limits: Clonality of T cells reached its maximum in uninvolved adjacent lung, surpassing tumor. Owing to sequencing of a solitary tumor region, heterogeneity cannot be discounted.

Measured with immunoSEQ multiplex PCR; TCRdb has only the in-frame clones, and not every one. Seen here are 13,000 or so clones, 86% observed once, and the top ten hold 58%. V dropped 5 bases and J dropped 5 bases, with 15 bases sitting between them. CDR1 and CDR2 from the germline V gene are SGHTA and FQGNSA. The CDR3 length is 14 residues. As to this clone: Its antigen is unknown.

This clonotype originated in a male donor aged 60 or older with stage III lung adenocarcinoma. The input for sequencing was peripheral blood, taken before any cancer treatment. The chain couples TRBV7-2 to TRBJ1-2; D is undetermined. As DNA, the CDR3 is TGTGCCAGCAGCCTACTACATGGAGAGTATGGCTACACCTTC. It encodes CASSLLHGEYGYTF.